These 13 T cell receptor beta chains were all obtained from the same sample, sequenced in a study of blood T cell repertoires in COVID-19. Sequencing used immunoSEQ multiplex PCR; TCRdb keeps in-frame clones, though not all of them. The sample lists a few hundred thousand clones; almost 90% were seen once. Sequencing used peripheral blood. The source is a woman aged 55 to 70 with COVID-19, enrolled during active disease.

The CDR3 here is CASSSGGGRIDTQYF. In DNA form, the CDR3 reads TGTGCCAGCAGCTCTGGGGGGGGCCGAATAGATACGCAGTATTTT. The chain recombines TRBV7-9 with TRBJ2-3, with D possibly TRBD2 on 7 matching bases. The CDR3 runs 15 residues. V lost 4 bases to trimming and J lost 5 bases, with 16 bases between them. The germline CDR1 and CDR2 sequences are SEHNR and FQNEAQ (reference sequence).

CDR3 in DNA: TGTGCCAGCAGCCCCGACAGGTGGCCAACTAATGAAAAACTGTTTTTT. Translating it yields CASSPDRWPTNEKLFF. This chain connects TRBV2 to TRBJ1-4, with D possibly TRBD1 on 6 matching bases. V lost 6 bases and J 0 bases, leaving 14 bases between the germline ends. The CDR3 loop spans 16 amino acids. Germline V lookup: CDR1 SNHLY, CDR2 FYNNEI.

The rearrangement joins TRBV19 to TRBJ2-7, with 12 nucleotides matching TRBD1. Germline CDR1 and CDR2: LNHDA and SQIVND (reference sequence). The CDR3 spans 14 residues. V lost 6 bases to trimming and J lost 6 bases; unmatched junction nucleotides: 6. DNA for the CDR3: TGTGCCAGTAGGGTGGGACAGGGGGCTCGCGAGCAGTACTTC. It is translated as CASRVGQGAREQYF.

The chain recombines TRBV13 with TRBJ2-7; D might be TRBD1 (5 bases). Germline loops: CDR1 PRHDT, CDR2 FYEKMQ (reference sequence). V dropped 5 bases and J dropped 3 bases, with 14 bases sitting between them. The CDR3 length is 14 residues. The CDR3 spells CASSLVGANYEQYF. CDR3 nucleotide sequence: TGTGCCAGCAGCCTCGTAGGGGCAAACTACGAGCAGTACTTC. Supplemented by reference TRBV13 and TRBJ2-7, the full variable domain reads AAGVIQSPRHLIKEKRETATLKCYPIPRHDTVYWYQQGPGQDPQFLISFYEKMQSDKGSIPDRFSAQQFSDYHSELNMSSLELGDSALYFCASSLVGANYEQYFGPGTRLTVT.

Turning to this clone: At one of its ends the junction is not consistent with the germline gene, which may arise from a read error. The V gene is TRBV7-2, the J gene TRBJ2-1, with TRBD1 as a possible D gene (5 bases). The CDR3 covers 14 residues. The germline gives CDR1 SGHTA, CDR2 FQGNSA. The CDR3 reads CASSGPRVDNEQLF. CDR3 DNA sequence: TGTGCCAGCAGTGGACCTCGAGTGGACAATGAGCAGCTCTTC. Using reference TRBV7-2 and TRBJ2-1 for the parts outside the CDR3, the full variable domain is GAGVSQSPSNKVTEKGKDVELRCDPISGHTALYWYRQSLGQGLEFLIYFQGNSAPDKSGLPSDRFSAERTGGSVSTLTIQRTQQEDSAVYLCASSGPRVDNEQLFGPGTRLTVL.

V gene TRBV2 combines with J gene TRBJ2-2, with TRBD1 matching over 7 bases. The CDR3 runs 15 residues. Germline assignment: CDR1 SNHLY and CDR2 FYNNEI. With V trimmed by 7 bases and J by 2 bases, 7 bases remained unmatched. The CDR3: CASTRTGSNTGELFF. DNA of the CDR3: TGTGCCAGCACCCGGACAGGTTCTAACACCGGGGAGCTGTTTTTT.

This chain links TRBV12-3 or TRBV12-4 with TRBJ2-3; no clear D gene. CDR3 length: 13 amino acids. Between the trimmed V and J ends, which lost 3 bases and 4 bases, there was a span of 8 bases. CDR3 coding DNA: TGTGCCAGCAGTTTGGTCCGGGCAGATACGCAGTATTTT. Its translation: CASSLVRADTQYF.

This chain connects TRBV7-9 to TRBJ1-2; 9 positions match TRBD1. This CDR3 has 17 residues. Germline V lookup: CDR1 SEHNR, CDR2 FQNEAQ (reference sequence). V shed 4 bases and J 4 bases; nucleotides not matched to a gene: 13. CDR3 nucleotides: TGTGCCAGCAGCTATGGATCCGGGACAGGGACGATCTATGGCTACACCTTC. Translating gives CASSYGSGTGTIYGYTF.

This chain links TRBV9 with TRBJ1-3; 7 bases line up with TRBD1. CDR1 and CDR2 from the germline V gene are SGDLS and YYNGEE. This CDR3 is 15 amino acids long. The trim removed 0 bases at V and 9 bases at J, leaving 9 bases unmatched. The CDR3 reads CASSVGGGLSSTIYF. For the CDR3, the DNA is TGTGCCAGCAGCGTAGGAGGGGGCCTAAGTTCCACCATATATTTT.

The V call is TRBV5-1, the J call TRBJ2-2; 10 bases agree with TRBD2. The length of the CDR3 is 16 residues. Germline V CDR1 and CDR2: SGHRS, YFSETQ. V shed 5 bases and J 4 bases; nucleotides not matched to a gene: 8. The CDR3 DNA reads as TGCGCCAGCAGTTCCAGCGGGGGGGCTGGCACCGGGGAGCTGTTTTTT. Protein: CASSSSGGAGTGELFF.

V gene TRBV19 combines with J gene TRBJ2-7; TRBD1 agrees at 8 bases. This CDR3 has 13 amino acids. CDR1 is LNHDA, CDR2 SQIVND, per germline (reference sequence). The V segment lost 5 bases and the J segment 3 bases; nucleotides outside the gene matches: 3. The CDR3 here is CASSFGQGYEQYF. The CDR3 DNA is TGTGCCAGTAGTTTCGGACAGGGCTACGAGCAGTACTTC.

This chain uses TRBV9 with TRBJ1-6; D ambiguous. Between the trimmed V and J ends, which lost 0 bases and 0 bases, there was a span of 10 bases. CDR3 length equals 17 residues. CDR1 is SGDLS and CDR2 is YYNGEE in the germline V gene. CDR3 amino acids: CASSVAELSSYNSPLHF. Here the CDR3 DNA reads TGTGCCAGCAGCGTAGCTGAGCTGAGCTCCTATAATTCACCCCTCCACTTT.

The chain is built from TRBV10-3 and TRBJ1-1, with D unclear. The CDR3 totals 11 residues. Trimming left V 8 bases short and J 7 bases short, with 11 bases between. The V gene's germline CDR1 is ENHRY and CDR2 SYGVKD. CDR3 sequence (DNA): TGTGCCATCCTGACTCCTAATGAAGCTTTCTTT. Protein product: CAILTPNEAFF.